These 30 T cell receptor beta chains share one sample of origin, sequenced in a study of CD8 T cells in ankylosing spondylitis (dated by TCRdb to 2015 to 2018). Their cognate antigens are unknown. The library relied on 5' RACE. Sequencing relied on an Illumina HiSeq 2500. TCRdb reanalyzed the raw reads on its own, using fastp at Q25 for trimming and MiXCR for clone calling, and kept in-frame beta chains. Identical CDR3 proteins give one entry, which carries the most common genes and DNA. The sample includes around 770,000 distinct CDR3 sequences, with approximately 12% observed a single time. The ten largest clones represent roughly 0.51% of the sample. Paper-wide results and their limitations: Blood from ankylosing spondylitis patients appeared to be characterized by a TCR beta motif made up of under 10 highly homologous amino acid variants.

Sequencing was performed on blood, either unsorted or a sorted T cell fraction (not recorded which). These receptor sequences come from a male donor with ankylosing spondylitis.

The CDR3 sequence is CSASYTKRKLFF. CDR3 nucleotides: TGCAGTGCTAGTTATACTAAGCGGAAACTGTTTTTT. The J gene is TRBJ1-4, the V gene TRBV20-1; no clear D. This CDR3 spans 12 amino acids. Germline CDR1 is DFQATT and CDR2 is SNEGSKA (reference sequence). Trimming removed 3 bases from V and 11 bases from J, with 13 bases in between.

The V gene is TRBV28, the J gene TRBJ2-5, with D unclear. The length of the CDR3 is 11 residues. CDR1 MDHEN and CDR2 SYDVKM come from the germline V gene. V was cut by 3 bases and J by 8 bases, with 7 bases left in between. CDR3 amino acids: CASSFGSTQYF. In nucleotides, the CDR3 is TGTGCCAGCAGTTTTGGCAGCACCCAGTACTTC.

This clonotype has just a few counts. The chain links TRBV20-1 to TRBJ1-5, with D unresolved. Germline CDR1 reads DFQATT; CDR2 reads SNEGSKA (reference sequence). This CDR3 region has 13 residues. V was clipped by 5 bases and J by 3 bases, with 11 bases between them. CDR3 sequence reads: CSAVGGDNQPQHF. CDR3 DNA: TGCAGTGCTGTTGGTGGGGACAATCAGCCCCAGCATTTT.

This clonotype has more than one count but fewer than ten. The chain carries TRBV20-1 and TRBJ2-3, with 7 nucleotides matching TRBD2. CDR3 length equals 17 residues. Germline V gives CDR1 DFQATT, CDR2 SNEGSKA (reference sequence). The J segment lost 1 base and the V segment lost 6 bases, leaving 16 bases of the junction unmatched. The CDR3 nucleotides read TGCAGTGCCCGAGGGCGGCGGGAGAACCGTGGCACAGATACGCAGTATTTT. Translation gives CSARGRRENRGTDTQYF.

This clonotype was counted only a few times. This sequence joins TRBV27 and TRBJ1-2, with D maybe TRBD1 (5 bases). CDR3 length: 15 amino acids. The germline V gene has CDR1 MNHEY and CDR2 SMNVEV (reference sequence). The ends were cut back, 5 bases at V and 7 bases at J, with 20 bases in the middle. CDR3 region: CASSPGQQVGPGYTF. CDR3 sequence (DNA): TGTGCCAGCAGTCCCGGACAACAAGTGGGTCCTGGCTACACCTTC.

The table lists this clonotype with many counts. This chain connects TRBV12-3 or TRBV12-4 to TRBJ2-1; D may correspond to TRBD1 or TRBD2 (5 bases each). V was cut by 6 bases and J by 0 bases, with 12 bases left in between. This CDR3 comprises 15 residues. CDR3: CASRTSGRSYNEQFF. The CDR3 nucleotides read TGTGCCAGCAGGACTTCGGGACGCTCCTACAATGAGCAGTTCTTC.

The rearrangement uses TRBV15 and TRBJ2-1, with D possibly being TRBD2 (5 bases). Germline V gene sequence: CDR1 LNHNV, CDR2 YYDKDF (reference sequence). The CDR3 has 16 amino acids. V lost 4 bases and J lost 0, with 13 bases in between. The CDR3 coding sequence is TGTGCCACCAGCACTGCCTCCGCGGGCTCCTACAATGAGCAGTTCTTC. Amino acid sequence: CATSTASAGSYNEQFF.

The genes are TRBV30 and TRBJ1-5; D not certain. The CDR3 consists of 13 residues. Germline lookup yields CDR1 GTSNPN and CDR2 SVGIG (reference sequence). Trimming removed 0 bases from V and 5 bases from J, with 8 bases in between. The CDR3 bases are TGTGCCTGGAGTGTAAACGGTTATCAGCCCCAGCATTTT. It translates to CAWSVNGYQPQHF. Full variable domain (outside the CDR3, taken from reference TRBV30 and TRBJ1-5): SQTIHQWPATLVQPVGSPLSLECTVEGTSNPNLYWYRQAAGRGLQLLFYSVGIGQISSEVPQNLSASRPQDRQFILSSKKLLLSDSGFYLCAWSVNGYQPQHFGDGTRLSIL.

This clonotype has ten or more counts. The rearrangement joins TRBV7-6 to TRBJ2-7; D possibly uses TRBD1 or TRBD2 (7 bases each). Germline CDR1 and CDR2: SGHVS and FNYEAQ. Trimming took off 6 bases at V and 3 bases at J, with 21 bases between the two ends. The CDR3 loop spans 16 amino acids. This chain's CDR3 is CASSLMGGQGDYEQYF. The CDR3 DNA is TGTGCCAGCAGTCTTATGGGAGGGCAGGGGGACTACGAGCAGTACTTC. Supplemented by reference TRBV7-6 and TRBJ2-7, the full variable domain reads GAGVSQSPRYKVTKRGQDVALRCDPISGHVSLYWYRQALGQGPEFLTYFNYEAQQDKSGLPNDRFSAERPEGSISTLTIQRTEQRDSAMYRCASSLMGGQGDYEQYFGPGTRLTVT.

This clonotype was observed a few times. V is TRBV24-1 and J is TRBJ2-5; TRBD1 matches at 7 bases. The CDR3 runs 15 residues. Losses at the gene ends were 5 bases for V and 3 bases for J; bases not matched to a gene: 8. Germline V lookup: CDR1 KGHDR, CDR2 SFDVKD. CDR3 region: CATSGPTGNEETQYF. The DNA for the CDR3 is TGTGCCACCAGTGGCCCGACAGGGAACGAAGAGACCCAGTACTTC.

The rearrangement uses TRBV11-2 and TRBJ2-3, with 8 bases aligning to TRBD2. V lost 2 bases and J lost 3; bases outside the gene matches: 7. The length of the CDR3 is 16 residues. CDR1 is SGHAT, CDR2 FQNNGV, per germline. The CDR3 sequence: CASSLNSGVRTDTQYF. The CDR3 bases are TGTGCCAGCAGCTTAAATAGCGGGGTGAGAACAGATACGCAGTATTTT.

A few counts support this clonotype. The J gene is TRBJ1-1, the V gene TRBV7-2, with 7 bases aligning to TRBD1. In germline, CDR1 is SGHTA, CDR2 FQGNSA. V shed 5 bases, J shed 4 bases, and the junction held 7 bases outside the gene matches. The CDR3 runs to 14 residues. The CDR3, as DNA: TGTGCCAGCAGCCCTATGACAGGGAGCACTGAAGCTTTCTTT. Its protein product is CASSPMTGSTEAFF.

This clonotype was seen many times. This rearrangement joins TRBV5-1 to TRBJ1-3; TRBD1 is a possible D gene (6 bases). The CDR3 length is 14 residues. Germline V CDR1 and CDR2: SGHRS, YFSETQ. Trimming stripped 4 bases from V and 2 bases from J, with 10 bases between. This chain's CDR3 is CASSLGTTGNTIYF. The CDR3 region has the DNA TGCGCCAGCAGCCTTGGGACAACTGGAAACACCATATATTTT.

This clonotype has ten or more counts. The chain has TRBV10-3 and TRBJ2-3, with D hard to call. Germline V gene sequence: CDR1 ENHRY, CDR2 SYGVKD. The germline V and J ends were trimmed by 4 bases and 6 bases, with 8 bases remaining between them. The CDR3 covers 12 residues. The CDR3 loop is CAISATGDTQYF. The CDR3 region has the DNA TGTGCCATCAGTGCGACGGGCGATACGCAGTATTTT.

The V gene is TRBV20-1, the J gene TRBJ1-5; D not certain. V gave up 1 base and J gave up 0 bases, with 7 bases separating them. Per the germline V gene, CDR1 is DFQATT and CDR2 is SNEGSKA (reference sequence). The CDR3 contains 14 residues. In nucleotides, the CDR3 is TGCAGTGCTAGAGGCTTTTATAGCAATCAGCCCCAGCATTTT. Translated, it gives CSARGFYSNQPQHF.

V and J are TRBV7-9 and TRBJ2-3; TRBD2 aligns across 9 bases. Per germline, CDR1 SEHNR and CDR2 FQNEAQ (reference sequence). Trimming at V came to 6 bases and at J to 2 bases, leaving 9 bases not matched to a gene. This CDR3 region has 16 residues. The DNA for the CDR3 is TGTGCCAGCAGTCCCCCGCTAGCGGGGAACACAGATACGCAGTATTTT. Amino acids: CASSPPLAGNTDTQYF.

This clonotype has just a few counts. The J gene is TRBJ2-7, the V gene TRBV7-2; 10 positions match TRBD1. V lost 4 bases to trimming and J lost 7 bases; unmatched junction nucleotides: 10. Germline loops: CDR1 SGHTA, CDR2 FQGNSA. This CDR3 spans 15 amino acids. The CDR3 is CASSSQGTGVEEQYF. The CDR3 nucleotides read TGTGCCAGCAGCTCTCAGGGGACAGGGGTGGAGGAGCAGTACTTC.

This clonotype was observed at least ten times. This sequence joins TRBV6-2 or TRBV6-3 and TRBJ2-3; D is possibly TRBD1 (6 bases). The CDR3 has 14 amino acids. V dropped 6 bases and J dropped 1 base, with 11 bases sitting between them. The germline gives CDR1 MNHEY, CDR2 SVGEGT. The CDR3 region has the DNA TGTGCCAGCAGCGACAGGTTGCGCACAGATACGCAGTATTTT. This encodes CASSDRLRTDTQYF.

This clonotype came up many times. The gene calls are TRBV7-9 and TRBJ2-7, with D perhaps being TRBD1 or TRBD2 (5 bases each). Trimming took off 3 bases at V and 7 bases at J, with 25 bases between the two ends. This CDR3 spans 17 amino acids. The germline CDR1 and CDR2 sequences are SEHNR and FQNEAQ (reference sequence). The CDR3 DNA reads TGTGCCAGCAGCTTCCCGGGGACCCCCCTCGGGGCTGTAGAGCAGTACTTC. This gives the protein CASSFPGTPLGAVEQYF.

This clonotype was observed a handful of times. The chain recombines TRBV20-1 with TRBJ2-5, with D possibly called TRBD1 or TRBD2 (6 bases each). V lost 5 bases, J lost 2 bases, and 15 bases lay in between. Germline CDR1 reads DFQATT; CDR2 reads SNEGSKA (reference sequence). This CDR3 contains 14 residues. The CDR3, as DNA: TGCAGTGCTCCGGTGGGGGGCAGACAAGAGACCCAGTACTTC. The encoded protein is CSAPVGGRQETQYF.

The rearrangement uses TRBV9 and TRBJ2-7; D unclear. Germline V gene lookup returns CDR1 SGDLS and CDR2 YYNGEE. There are 14 residues in the CDR3. Trimming pared 3 bases from V and 2 bases from J, leaving 12 bases between. The CDR3 loop reads CASSDSLGPYEQYF. The CDR3 nucleotides are TGTGCCAGCAGCGACTCCCTGGGTCCCTACGAGCAGTACTTC.

As for this clonotype: This may arise from a read error, as a much more abundant clone is one base away. This chain joins TRBV5-5 and TRBJ2-3; D is unclear. The CDR3 runs to 12 residues. CDR1 is SGHKS and CDR2 is YYEKEE in the germline V gene (reference sequence). Trimming removed 2 bases at V and 4 bases at J, with 5 bases between. The CDR3 DNA is TGTGCCAGCAGCTTTCAGGCAGATACGCAGTATTTT. It yields the protein CASSFQADTQYF.

The sample holds a few counts of this clonotype. The rearrangement links TRBV20-1 to TRBJ2-2; D remains unclear. Trimming left V 5 bases short and J 1 base short, with 14 bases between. This CDR3 region has 15 residues. Germline V lookup: CDR1 DFQATT, CDR2 SNEGSKA (reference sequence). In nucleotides, the CDR3 is TGCAGTGCTTTCCGACCCGACCAGAACACCGGGGAGCTGTTTTTT. This codes for CSAFRPDQNTGELFF.

This clonotype has just a few counts. The chain employs TRBV20-1 and TRBJ2-5; the D gene could be TRBD1 or TRBD2 (6 bases each). V was trimmed by 6 bases and J by 2 bases, leaving 13 bases between them. This CDR3 is built from 13 residues. In germline, CDR1 is DFQATT, CDR2 SNEGSKA (reference sequence). The CDR3 reads CSADRGLQETQYF. The DNA for the CDR3 is TGCAGTGCCGATCGGGGGCTTCAAGAGACCCAGTACTTC.

The V gene is TRBV5-1, the J gene TRBJ2-3; 9 nucleotides agree with TRBD1. CDR3 length: 15 residues. V shed 3 bases, J shed 6 bases, and the junction held 8 bases outside the gene matches. Germline loops: CDR1 SGHRS, CDR2 YFSETQ. The CDR3 spells CASSSGTGSPDTQYF. CDR3 DNA: TGCGCCAGCAGCTCGGGGACAGGGAGTCCGGATACGCAGTATTTT.

In this sample, this clonotype turned up a few times. The chain is built from TRBV20-1 and TRBJ2-1; 11 bases fit TRBD2. The trim removed 2 bases at V and 8 bases at J, leaving 2 bases unmatched. The V gene's germline CDR1 is DFQATT and CDR2 SNEGSKA (reference sequence). The CDR3 length is 13 residues. CDR3 nucleotides: TGCAGTGCTAGACTAGCGGGAGGCTATGAGCAGTTCTTC. It encodes CSARLAGGYEQFF.

The chain employs TRBV28 and TRBJ2-3; D perhaps matches TRBD2 (6 bases). Trimming shortened V by 6 bases and J by 2 bases, and 15 bases separated the two germline ends. The CDR3 length is 15 residues. The germline gives CDR1 MDHEN, CDR2 SYDVKM. The CDR3 here is CASRGGAGNTDTQYF. Written as DNA, the CDR3 is TGTGCCAGCAGGGGCGGTGCGGGAAACACAGATACGCAGTATTTT.

This clonotype was counted many times. The V call is TRBV11-2, the J call TRBJ1-2, with 7 bases fitting TRBD1. This CDR3 contains 13 residues. Germline V gene lookup returns CDR1 SGHAT and CDR2 FQNNGV. V shed 7 bases, J shed 3 bases, and the junction held 5 bases outside the gene matches. In nucleotides, the CDR3 is TGTGCCAGCACCCTCGACAGGGACTATGGCTACACCTTC. Residues: CASTLDRDYGYTF.

This clonotype came up a few times. V usage is TRBV5-1 and J usage is TRBJ1-5; 7 positions match TRBD1. The CDR3 totals 15 residues. V was clipped by 4 bases and J by 2 bases; unmatched bases: 6. Germline CDR1 and CDR2: SGHRS and YFSETQ. DNA of the CDR3: TGCGCCAGCAGCCGTACAGGGGAGGGCAATCAGCCCCAGCATTTT. Translation: CASSRTGEGNQPQHF.

This chain joins TRBV6-5 and TRBJ1-5; possible D gene TRBD1, 6 bases. The CDR3 consists of 17 residues. Germline CDR1 and CDR2: MNHEY and SVGAGI. Trimming shortened V by 4 bases and J by 0 bases, and 16 bases separated the two germline ends. CDR3: CASSFPGGSDSNQPQHF. The CDR3 DNA follows: TGTGCCAGCAGTTTCCCTGGGGGCAGCGATAGCAATCAGCCCCAGCATTTT.